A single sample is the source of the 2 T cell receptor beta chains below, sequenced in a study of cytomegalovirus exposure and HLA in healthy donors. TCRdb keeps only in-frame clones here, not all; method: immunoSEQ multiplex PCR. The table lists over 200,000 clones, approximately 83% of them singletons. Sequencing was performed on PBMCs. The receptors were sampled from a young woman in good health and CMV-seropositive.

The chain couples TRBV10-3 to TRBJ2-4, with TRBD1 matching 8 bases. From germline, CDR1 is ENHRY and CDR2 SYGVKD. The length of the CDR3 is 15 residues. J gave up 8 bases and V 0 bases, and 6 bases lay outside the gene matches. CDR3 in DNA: TGTGCCATCAGTGAGTCTAGACAGGGGTTGGACATTCAGTACTTC. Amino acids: CAISESRQGLDIQYF.

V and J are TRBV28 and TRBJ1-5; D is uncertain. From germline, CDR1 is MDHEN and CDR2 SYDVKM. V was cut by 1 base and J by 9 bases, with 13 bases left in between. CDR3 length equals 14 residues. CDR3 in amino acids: CASSLSEEYGPQHF. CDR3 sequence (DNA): TGTGCCAGCAGTTTATCGGAGGAGTACGGGCCCCAGCATTTT.